The sequence of this T cell receptor beta chain was determined in a study of control samples from healthy donors and cancer patients. Produced via immunoSEQ multiplex PCR; TCRdb's table is partial and in-frame only. The sample includes some 97,000 clones, roughly 90% of them seen just once. This CDR3 is 16 amino acids long. The germline V gene has CDR1 SNHLY and CDR2 FYNNEI. After removal of 3 bases from V and 7 bases from J, the junction contained 7 bases not matched to a gene. Sample: blood. The receptor comes from a woman aged 50 to 65 in good health. This chain links TRBV2 with TRBJ2-1, with 12 bases aligning to TRBD1. The CDR3: CASSDRDRGRKNEQFF. CDR3 sequence (DNA): TGTGCCAGCAGTGACCGGGACAGGGGGCGCAAAAATGAGCAGTTCTTC.